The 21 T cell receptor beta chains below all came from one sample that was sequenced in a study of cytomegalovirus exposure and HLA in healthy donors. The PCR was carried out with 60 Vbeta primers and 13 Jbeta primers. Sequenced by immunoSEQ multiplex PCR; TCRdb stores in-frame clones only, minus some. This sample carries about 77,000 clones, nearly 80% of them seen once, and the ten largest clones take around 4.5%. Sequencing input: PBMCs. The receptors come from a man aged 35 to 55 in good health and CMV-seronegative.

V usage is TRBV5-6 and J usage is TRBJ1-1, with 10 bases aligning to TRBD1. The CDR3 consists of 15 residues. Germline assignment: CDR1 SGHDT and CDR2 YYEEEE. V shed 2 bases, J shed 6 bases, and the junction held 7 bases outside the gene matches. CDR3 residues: CASSFGATGGSEAFF. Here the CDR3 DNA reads TGTGCCAGCAGCTTCGGGGCGACAGGGGGCTCTGAAGCTTTCTTT.

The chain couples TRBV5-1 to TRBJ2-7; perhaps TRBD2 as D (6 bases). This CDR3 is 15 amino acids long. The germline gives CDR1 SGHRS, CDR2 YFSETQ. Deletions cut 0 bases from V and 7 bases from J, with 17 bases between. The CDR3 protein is CASSLVGTGLREQYF. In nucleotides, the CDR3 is TGCGCCAGCAGCTTGGTAGGGACGGGACTCAGAGAGCAGTACTTC.

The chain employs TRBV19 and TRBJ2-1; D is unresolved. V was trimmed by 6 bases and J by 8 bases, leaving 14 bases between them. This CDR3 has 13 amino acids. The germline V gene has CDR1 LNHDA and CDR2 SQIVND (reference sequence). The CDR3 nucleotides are TGTGCCAGTAGGACTTACTACGACGATGAGCAGTTCTTC. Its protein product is CASRTYYDDEQFF. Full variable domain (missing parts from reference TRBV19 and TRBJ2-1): DGGITQSPKYLFRKEGQNVTLSCEQNLNHDAMYWYRQDPGQGLRLIYYSQIVNDFQKGDIAEGYSVSREKKESFPLTVTSAQKNPTAFYLCASRTYYDDEQFFGPGTRLTVL.

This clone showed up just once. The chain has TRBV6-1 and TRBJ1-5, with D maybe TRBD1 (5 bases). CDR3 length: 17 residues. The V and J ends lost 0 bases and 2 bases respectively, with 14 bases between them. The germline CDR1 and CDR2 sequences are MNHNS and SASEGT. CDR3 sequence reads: CASSEAVGGYGNQPQHF. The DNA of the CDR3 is TGTGCCAGCAGTGAAGCGGTGGGGGGATATGGCAATCAGCCCCAGCATTTT.

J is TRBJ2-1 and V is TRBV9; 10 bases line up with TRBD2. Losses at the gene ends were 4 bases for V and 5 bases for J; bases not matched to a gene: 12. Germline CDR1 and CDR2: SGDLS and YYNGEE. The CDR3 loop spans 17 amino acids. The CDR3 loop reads CASSTSRTSGGDNEQFF. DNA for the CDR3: TGTGCCAGCAGCACAAGCCGGACTAGCGGAGGTGACAATGAGCAGTTCTTC. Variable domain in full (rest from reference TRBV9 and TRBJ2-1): DSGVTQTPKHLITATGQRVTLRCSPRSGDLSVYWYQQSLDQGLQFLIQYYNGEERAKGNILERFSAQQFPDLHSELNLSSLELGDSALYFCASSTSRTSGGDNEQFFGPGTRLTVL.

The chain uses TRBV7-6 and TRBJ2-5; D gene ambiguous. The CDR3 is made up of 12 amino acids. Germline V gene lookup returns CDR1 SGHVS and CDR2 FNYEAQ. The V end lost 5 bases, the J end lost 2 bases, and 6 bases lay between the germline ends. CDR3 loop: CASSRLQETQYF. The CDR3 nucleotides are TGTGCCAGCAGCCGACTGCAAGAGACCCAGTACTTC.

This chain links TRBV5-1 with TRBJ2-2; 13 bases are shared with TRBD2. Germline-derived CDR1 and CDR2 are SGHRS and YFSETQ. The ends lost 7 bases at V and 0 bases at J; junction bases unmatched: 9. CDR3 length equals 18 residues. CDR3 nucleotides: TGCGCCAGCCTTTCGGGACTAGCGGGGTTCGCGAACACCGGGGAGCTGTTTTTT. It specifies CASLSGLAGFANTGELFF.

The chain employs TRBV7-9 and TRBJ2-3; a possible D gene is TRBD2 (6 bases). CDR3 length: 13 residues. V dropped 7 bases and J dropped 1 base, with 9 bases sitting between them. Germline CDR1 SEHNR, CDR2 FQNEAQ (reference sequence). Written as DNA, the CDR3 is TGTGCCAGCACGGGAGTGGGCACAGATACGCAGTATTTT. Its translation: CASTGVGTDTQYF.

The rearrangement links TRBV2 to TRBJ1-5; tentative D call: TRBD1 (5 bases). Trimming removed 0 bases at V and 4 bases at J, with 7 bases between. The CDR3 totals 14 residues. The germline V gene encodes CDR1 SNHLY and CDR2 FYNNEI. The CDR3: CASSEAGQNQPQHF. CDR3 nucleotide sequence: TGTGCCAGCAGTGAAGCGGGGCAGAATCAGCCCCAGCATTTT.

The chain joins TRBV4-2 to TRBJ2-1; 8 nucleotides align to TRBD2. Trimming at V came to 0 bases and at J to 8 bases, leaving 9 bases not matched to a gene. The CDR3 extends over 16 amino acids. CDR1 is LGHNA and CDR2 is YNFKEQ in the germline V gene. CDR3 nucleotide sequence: TGTGCCAGCAGCCAAGATGGGACTAGATCCCTGGATGAGCAGTTCTTC. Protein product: CASSQDGTRSLDEQFF.

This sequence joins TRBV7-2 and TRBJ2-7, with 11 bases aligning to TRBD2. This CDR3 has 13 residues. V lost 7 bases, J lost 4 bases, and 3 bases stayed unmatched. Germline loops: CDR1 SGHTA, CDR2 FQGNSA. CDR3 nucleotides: TGTGCCAGCACCCTAGCGGGAGGTTACGAGCAGTACTTC. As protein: CASTLAGGYEQYF.

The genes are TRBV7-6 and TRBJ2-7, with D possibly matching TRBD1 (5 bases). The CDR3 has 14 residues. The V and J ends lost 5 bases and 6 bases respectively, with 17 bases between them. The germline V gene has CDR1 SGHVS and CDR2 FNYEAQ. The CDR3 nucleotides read TGTGCCAGCAGCCTTAGGGCAGGGCCCGGCGAGCAGTACTTC. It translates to CASSLRAGPGEQYF.

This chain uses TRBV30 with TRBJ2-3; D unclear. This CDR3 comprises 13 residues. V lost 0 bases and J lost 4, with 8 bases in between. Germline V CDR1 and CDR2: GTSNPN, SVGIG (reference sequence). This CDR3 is CAWSVREADTQYF. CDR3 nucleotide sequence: TGTGCCTGGAGTGTACGTGAGGCAGATACGCAGTATTTT.

Here the CDR3 reads CASSPGQNTEAFF. CDR3 DNA sequence: TGTGCCAGCTCCCCTGGACAGAACACTGAAGCTTTCTTT. The chain joins TRBV18 to TRBJ1-1; D is perhaps TRBD1 (5 bases). The germline gives CDR1 KGHSH, CDR2 LQKENI. Between the trimmed V and J ends, which lost 6 bases and 1 base, there was a span of 9 bases. CDR3 size: 13 residues.

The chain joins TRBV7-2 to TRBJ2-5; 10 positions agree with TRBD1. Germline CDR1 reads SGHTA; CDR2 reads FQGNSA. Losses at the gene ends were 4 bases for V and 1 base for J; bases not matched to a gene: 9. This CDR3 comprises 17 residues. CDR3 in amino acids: CASSSNGQGGFQETQYF. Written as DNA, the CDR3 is TGTGCCAGCAGCTCGAACGGACAGGGGGGATTCCAAGAGACCCAGTACTTC.

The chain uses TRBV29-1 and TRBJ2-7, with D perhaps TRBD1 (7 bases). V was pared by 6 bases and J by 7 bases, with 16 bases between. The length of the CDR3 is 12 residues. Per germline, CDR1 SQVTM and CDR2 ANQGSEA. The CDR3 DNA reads TGCAGCGTGGGGGAGGACAGGCCTGAGCAGTACTTC. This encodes CSVGEDRPEQYF.

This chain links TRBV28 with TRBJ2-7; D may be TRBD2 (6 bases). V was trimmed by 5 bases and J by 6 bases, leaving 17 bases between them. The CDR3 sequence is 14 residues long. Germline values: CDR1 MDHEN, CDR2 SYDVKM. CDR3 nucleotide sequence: TGTGCCAGCAGTCCCCACCGGGACGGGGGCGAGCAGTACTTC. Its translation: CASSPHRDGGEQYF.

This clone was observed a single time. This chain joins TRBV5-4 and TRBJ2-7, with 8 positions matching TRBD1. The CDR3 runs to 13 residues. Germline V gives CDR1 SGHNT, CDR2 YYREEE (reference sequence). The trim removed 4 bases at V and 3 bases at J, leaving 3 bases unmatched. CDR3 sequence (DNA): TGTGCCAGCAGCGTCGACAGGGGCTACGAGCAGTACTTC. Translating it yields CASSVDRGYEQYF.

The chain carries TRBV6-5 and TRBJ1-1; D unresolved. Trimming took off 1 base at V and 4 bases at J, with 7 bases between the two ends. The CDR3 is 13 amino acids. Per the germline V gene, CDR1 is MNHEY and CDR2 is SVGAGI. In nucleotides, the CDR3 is TGTGCCAGCAGTTACTATGAGGGCACTGAAGCTTTCTTT. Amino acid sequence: CASSYYEGTEAFF.

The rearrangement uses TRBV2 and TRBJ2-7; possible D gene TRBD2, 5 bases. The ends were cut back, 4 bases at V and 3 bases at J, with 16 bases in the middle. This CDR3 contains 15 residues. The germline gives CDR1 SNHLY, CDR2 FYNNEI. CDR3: CASSVDSFSIYEQYF. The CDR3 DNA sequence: TGTGCCAGCAGTGTGGACTCCTTTAGCATCTACGAGCAGTACTTC.

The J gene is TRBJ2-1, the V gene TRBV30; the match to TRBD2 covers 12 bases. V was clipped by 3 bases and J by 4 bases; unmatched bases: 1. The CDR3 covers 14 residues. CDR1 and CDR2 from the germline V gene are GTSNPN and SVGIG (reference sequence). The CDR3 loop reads CAWRGLAGYNEQFF. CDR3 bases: TGTGCCTGGAGGGGACTAGCGGGTTACAATGAGCAGTTCTTC.